This T cell receptor beta chain stems from a study of breast tumors, draining lymph nodes, adjacent tissues. Germline V gene lookup returns CDR1 MGHDK and CDR2 SYGVNS. V dropped 4 bases and J dropped 5; count of bases not matched to a gene: 8. The CDR3 consists of 15 residues. Axillary draining lymph nodes of breast cancer patients supplied the node samples. The study, taken as a whole, reports: Findings are consistent with lymph node origin and intratumoral expansion of most tumor T cells. Tumor and nontumor repertoires were significantly more similar in luminal-like than in basal-like breast cancer.

TCRdb redid the calling of the multiplex PCR reads with MiXCR, one entry per CDR3 protein. Here the sample spans around 290,000 distinct CDR3 sequences, over 30% being singletons. The table lists this clonotype with many counts. The target antigen is unknown. The gene calls are TRBV25-1 and TRBJ2-7; 10 bases agree with TRBD2. Sequences were obtained from axillary lymph node tissue. The TCR sequence derives from a female donor with breast cancer. Some clones in this sample may be carry-over from other donors' samples. DNA of the CDR3: TGTGCCAGCAGTGTATCGGGACTAGCGAGAAACGAGCAGTACTTC. Encoded protein: CASSVSGLARNEQYF.